Shown below are 5 T cell receptor beta chains from a single sample sequenced in a study of blood T cell repertoires in COVID-19 (dated by TCRdb to the early 2020s). The library came from the immunoSEQ multiplex PCR assay. TCRdb provides this immuneACCESS table in a form limited to in-frame rearrangements. Some clones are lacking; in checked studies, under half of them reflect an unresolved V gene, and why the rest are absent is not known. The sample profile shows 150,000 to 200,000 clones; more than 75% of them were found once. The top ten clones comprise around 13% of the sample. Sample: peripheral blood. The receptors were sampled from a woman in her 70s with COVID-19, enrolled during active disease.

The chain employs TRBV30 and TRBJ2-3, with D possibly TRBD2 on 6 matching bases. CDR1 and CDR2 (germline): GTSNPN, SVGIG (reference sequence). The ends were cut back, 5 bases at V and 5 bases at J, with 14 bases in the middle. The CDR3 has 13 amino acids. CDR3 loop: CAWERVLKDTQYF. The CDR3 DNA reads as TGTGCCTGGGAGCGGGTTCTAAAAGATACGCAGTATTTT.

V usage is TRBV6-5 and J usage is TRBJ1-3; 7 nucleotides line up with TRBD1. This CDR3 comprises 14 residues. Trimming at V came to 6 bases and at J to 4 bases, leaving 6 bases not matched to a gene. Germline values: CDR1 MNHEY, CDR2 SVGAGI. CDR3: CASSPQGTGNTIYF. The CDR3 DNA is TGTGCCAGCAGCCCACAGGGGACCGGAAACACCATATATTTT.

The chain joins TRBV7-3 to TRBJ2-1, with a tentative D call TRBD2 (6 bases). With 1 base removed from V and 8 bases from J, the gap between germline ends came to 15 bases. CDR1 SGHTA and CDR2 FQGTGA come from the germline V gene. This CDR3 has 15 amino acids. The CDR3 nucleotides read TGTGCCAGCAGCTTAAGCCTAGCGACGGGTGATGAGCAGTTCTTC. It specifies CASSLSLATGDEQFF.

This chain joins TRBV4-1 and TRBJ2-7, with 9 bases lining up with TRBD1. The CDR3 extends over 17 amino acids. The J segment lost 2 bases and the V segment lost 4 bases, leaving 12 bases of the junction unmatched. Per the germline V gene, CDR1 is MGHRA and CDR2 is YSYEKL. CDR3 in DNA: TGCGCCAGCAGCCGGGTTTGGACAGGGGTCAATCCCTACGAGCAGTACTTC. The encoded protein is CASSRVWTGVNPYEQYF.

Here the CDR3 DNA reads TGTGCCAGCAGCTTAGCGCAAGCGGGAGGGAAGTACGAGCAGTACTTC. Amino acid sequence: CASSLAQAGGKYEQYF. The V and J genes are TRBV7-6 and TRBJ2-7, with 10 bases identical to TRBD2. This CDR3 is 16 amino acids long. The V gene end was trimmed by 0 bases and the J gene end by 4 bases; junction bases not matched to a gene: 6. From germline, CDR1 is SGHVS and CDR2 FNYEAQ.